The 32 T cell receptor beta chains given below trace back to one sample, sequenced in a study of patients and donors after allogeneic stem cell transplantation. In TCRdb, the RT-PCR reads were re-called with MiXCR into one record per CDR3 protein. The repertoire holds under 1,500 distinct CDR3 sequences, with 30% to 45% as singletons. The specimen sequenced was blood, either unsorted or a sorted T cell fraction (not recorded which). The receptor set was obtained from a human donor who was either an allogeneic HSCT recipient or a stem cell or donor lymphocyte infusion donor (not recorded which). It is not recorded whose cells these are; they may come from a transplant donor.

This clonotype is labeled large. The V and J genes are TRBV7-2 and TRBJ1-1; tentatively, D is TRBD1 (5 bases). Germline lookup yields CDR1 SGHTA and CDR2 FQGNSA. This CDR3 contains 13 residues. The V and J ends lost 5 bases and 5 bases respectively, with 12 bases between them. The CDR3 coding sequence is TGTGCCAGCAGCCCCGGAGGGGCTACTGAAGCTTTCTTT. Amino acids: CASSPGGATEAFF.

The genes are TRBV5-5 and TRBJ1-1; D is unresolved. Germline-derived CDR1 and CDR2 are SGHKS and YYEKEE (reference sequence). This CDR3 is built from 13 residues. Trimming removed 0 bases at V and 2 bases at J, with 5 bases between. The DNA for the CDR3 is TGTGCCAGCAGCTTGGAAGGAAACACTGAAGCTTTCTTT. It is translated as CASSLEGNTEAFF.

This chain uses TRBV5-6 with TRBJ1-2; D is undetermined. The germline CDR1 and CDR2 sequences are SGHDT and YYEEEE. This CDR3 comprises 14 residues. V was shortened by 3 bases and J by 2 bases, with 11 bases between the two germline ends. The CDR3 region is CASSSRRGNYGYTF. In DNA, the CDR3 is TGTGCCAGCAGCTCCCGCCGGGGAAACTATGGCTACACCTTC.

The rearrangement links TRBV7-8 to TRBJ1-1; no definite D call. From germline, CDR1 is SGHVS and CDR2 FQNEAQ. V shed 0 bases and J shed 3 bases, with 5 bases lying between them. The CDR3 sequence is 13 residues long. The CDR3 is CASSLAGYTEAFF. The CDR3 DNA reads TGTGCCAGCAGCTTAGCGGGCTACACTGAAGCTTTCTTT. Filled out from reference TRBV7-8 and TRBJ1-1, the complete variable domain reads GAGVSQSPRYKVAKRGQDVALRCDPISGHVSLFWYQQALGQGPEFLTYFQNEAQLDKSGLPSDRFFAERPEGSVSTLKIQRTQQEDSAVYLCASSLAGYTEAFFGQGTRLTVV.

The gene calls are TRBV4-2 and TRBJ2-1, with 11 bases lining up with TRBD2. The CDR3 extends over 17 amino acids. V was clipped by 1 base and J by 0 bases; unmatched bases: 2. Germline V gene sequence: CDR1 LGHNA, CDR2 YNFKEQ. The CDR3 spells CASSQASGRYSYNEQFF. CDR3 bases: TGTGCCAGCAGCCAAGCTAGCGGGAGGTACTCCTACAATGAGCAGTTCTTC.

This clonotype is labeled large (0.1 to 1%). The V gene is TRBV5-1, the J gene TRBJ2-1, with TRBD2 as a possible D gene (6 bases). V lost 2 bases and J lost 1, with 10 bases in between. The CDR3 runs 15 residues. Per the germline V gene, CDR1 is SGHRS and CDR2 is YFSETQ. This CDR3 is CASSFSGSSYNEQFF. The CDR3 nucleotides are TGCGCCAGCAGCTTCTCCGGGAGTTCCTACAATGAGCAGTTCTTC. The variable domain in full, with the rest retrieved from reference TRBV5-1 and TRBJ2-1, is KAGVTQTPRYLIKTRGQQVTLSCSPISGHRSVSWYQQTPGQGLQFLFEYFSETQRNKGNFPGRFSGRQFSNSRSEMNVSTLELGDSALYLCASSFSGSSYNEQFFGPGTRLTVL.

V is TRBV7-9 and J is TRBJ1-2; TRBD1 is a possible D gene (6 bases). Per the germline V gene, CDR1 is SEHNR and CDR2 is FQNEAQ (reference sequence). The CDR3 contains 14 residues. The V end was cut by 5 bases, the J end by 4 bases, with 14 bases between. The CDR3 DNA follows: TGTGCCAGCAGCGGGTCAGGGGTACGCTATGGCTACACCTTC. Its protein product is CASSGSGVRYGYTF.

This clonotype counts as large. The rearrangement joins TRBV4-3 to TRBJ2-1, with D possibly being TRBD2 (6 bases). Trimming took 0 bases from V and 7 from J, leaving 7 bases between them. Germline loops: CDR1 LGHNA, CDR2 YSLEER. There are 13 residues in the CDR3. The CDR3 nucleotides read TGCGCCAGCAGCCAAGAGGAGGGAAATGAGCAGTTCTTC. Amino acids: CASSQEEGNEQFF.

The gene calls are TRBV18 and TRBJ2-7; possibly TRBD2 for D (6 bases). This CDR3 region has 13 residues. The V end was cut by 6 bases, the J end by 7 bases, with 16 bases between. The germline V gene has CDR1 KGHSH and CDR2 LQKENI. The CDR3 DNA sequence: TGTGCCAGCTCCCGTAGCGGAGCAGGAGAGCAGTACTTC. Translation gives CASSRSGAGEQYF.

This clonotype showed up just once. CDR3: CASSLDTQYF. In DNA form, the CDR3 reads TGTGCCAGCAGCTTAGATACGCAGTATTTT. The chain uses TRBV11-2 and TRBJ2-3; D gene unclear. The germline CDR1 and CDR2 sequences are SGHAT and FQNNGV. The CDR3 runs 10 residues. Trimming stripped 0 bases from V and 8 bases from J, with 0 bases between.

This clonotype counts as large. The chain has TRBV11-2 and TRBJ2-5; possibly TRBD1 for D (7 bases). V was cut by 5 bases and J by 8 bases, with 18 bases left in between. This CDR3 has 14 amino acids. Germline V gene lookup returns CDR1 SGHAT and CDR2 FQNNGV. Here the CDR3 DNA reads TGTGCCAGCAGCCAACGACAGGGAGGAGGAACCCAGTACTTC. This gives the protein CASSQRQGGGTQYF.

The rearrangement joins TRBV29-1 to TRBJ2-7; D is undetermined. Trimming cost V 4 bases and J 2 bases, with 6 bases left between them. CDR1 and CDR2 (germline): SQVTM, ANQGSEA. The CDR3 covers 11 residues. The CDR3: CSVVVTYEQYF. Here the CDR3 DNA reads TGCAGCGTTGTAGTCACCTACGAGCAGTACTTC.

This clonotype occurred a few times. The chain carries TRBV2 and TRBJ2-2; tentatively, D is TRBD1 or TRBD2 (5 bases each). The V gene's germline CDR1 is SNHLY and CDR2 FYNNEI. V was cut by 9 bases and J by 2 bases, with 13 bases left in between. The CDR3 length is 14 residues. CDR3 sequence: CASYTGANTGELFF. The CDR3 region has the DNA TGTGCCAGTTATACCGGGGCCAACACCGGGGAGCTGTTTTTT.

Here the CDR3 reads CASSFGGGTPYNEQFF. CDR3 DNA sequence: TGTGCCAGCAGCTTCGGGGGGGGTACCCCCTACAATGAGCAGTTCTTC. V and J are TRBV11-2 and TRBJ2-1; 8 positions match TRBD2. V shed 3 bases, J shed 2 bases, and the junction held 6 bases outside the gene matches. This CDR3 is 16 amino acids long. CDR1 SGHAT and CDR2 FQNNGV come from the germline V gene.

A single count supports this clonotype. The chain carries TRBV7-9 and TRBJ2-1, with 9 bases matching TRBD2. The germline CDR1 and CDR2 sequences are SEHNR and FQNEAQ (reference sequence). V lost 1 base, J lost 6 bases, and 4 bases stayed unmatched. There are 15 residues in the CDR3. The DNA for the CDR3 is TGTGCCAGCAGCTTAGTGGGACTAGCTGCCAATGAGCAGTTCTTC. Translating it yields CASSLVGLAANEQFF. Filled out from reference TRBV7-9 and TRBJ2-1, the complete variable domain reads DTGVSQNPRHKITKRGQNVTFRCDPISEHNRLYWYRQTLGQGPEFLTYFQNEAQLEKSRLLSDRFSAERPKGSFSTLEIQRTEQGDSAMYLCASSLVGLAANEQFFGPGTRLTVL.

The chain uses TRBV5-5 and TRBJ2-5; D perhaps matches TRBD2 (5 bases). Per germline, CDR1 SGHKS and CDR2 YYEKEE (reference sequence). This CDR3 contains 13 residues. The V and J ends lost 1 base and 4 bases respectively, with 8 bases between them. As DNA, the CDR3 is TGTGCCAGCAGCTTGTCGGGAAGAGAGACCCAGTACTTC. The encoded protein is CASSLSGRETQYF.

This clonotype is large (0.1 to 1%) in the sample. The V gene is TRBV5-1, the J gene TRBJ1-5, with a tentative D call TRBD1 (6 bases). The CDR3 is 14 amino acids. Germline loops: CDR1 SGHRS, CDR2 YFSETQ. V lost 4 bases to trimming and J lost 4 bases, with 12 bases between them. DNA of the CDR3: TGCGCCAGCAGCCAGGACAGTCCTAATCAGCCCCAGCATTTT. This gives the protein CASSQDSPNQPQHF.

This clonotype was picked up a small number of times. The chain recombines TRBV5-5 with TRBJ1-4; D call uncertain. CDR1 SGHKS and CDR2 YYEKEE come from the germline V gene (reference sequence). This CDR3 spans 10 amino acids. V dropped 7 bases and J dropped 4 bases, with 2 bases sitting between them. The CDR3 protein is CASGNEKLFF. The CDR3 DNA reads TGTGCCAGCGGTAATGAAAAACTGTTTTTT. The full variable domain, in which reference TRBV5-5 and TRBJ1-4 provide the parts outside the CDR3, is DAGVTQSPTHLIKTRGQQVTLRCSPISGHKSVSWYQQVLGQGPQFIFQYYEKEERGRGNFPDRFSARQFPNYSSELNVNALLLGDSALYLCASGNEKLFFGSGTQLSVL.

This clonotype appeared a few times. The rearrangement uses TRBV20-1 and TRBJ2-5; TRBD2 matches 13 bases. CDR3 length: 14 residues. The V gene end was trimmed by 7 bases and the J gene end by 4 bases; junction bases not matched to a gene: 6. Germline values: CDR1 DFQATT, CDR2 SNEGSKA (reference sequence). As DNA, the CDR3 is TGCAGTGGCAAAGGACTAGCGGGAGCAGAGACCCAGTACTTC. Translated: CSGKGLAGAETQYF.

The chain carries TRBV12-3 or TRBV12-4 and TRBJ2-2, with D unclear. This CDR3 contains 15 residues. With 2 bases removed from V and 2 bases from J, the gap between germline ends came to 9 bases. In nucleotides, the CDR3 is TGTGCCAGCAGTTTACGGCGTGCTAACACCGGGGAGCTGTTTTTT. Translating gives CASSLRRANTGELFF.

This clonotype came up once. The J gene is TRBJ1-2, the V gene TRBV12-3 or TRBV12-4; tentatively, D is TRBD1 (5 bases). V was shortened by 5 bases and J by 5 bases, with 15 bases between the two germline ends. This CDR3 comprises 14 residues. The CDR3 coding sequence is TGTGCCAGCAGTCCGGCAGGGCTCCCGTATGGCTACACCTTC. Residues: CASSPAGLPYGYTF.

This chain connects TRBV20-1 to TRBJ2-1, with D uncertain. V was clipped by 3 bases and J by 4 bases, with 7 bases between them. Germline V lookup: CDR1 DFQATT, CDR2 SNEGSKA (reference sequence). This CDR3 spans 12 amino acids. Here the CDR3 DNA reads TGCAGTGCTAGTGCGCAGTACAATGAGCAGTTCTTC. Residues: CSASAQYNEQFF.

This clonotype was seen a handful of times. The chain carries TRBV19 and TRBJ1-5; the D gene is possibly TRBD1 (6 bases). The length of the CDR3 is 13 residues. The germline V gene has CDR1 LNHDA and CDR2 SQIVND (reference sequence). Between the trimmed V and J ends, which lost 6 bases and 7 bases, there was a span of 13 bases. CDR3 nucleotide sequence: TGTGCCAGTAGCTCCACAGGGTACCAGCCCCAGCATTTT. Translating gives CASSSTGYQPQHF.

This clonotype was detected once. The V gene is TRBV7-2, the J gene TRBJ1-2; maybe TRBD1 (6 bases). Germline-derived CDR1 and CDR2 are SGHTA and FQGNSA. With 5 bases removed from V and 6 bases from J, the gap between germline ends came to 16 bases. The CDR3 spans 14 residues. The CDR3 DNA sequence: TGTGCCAGCAGCGACGGACCCACAGGGAATGGCTACACCTTC. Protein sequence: CASSDGPTGNGYTF.

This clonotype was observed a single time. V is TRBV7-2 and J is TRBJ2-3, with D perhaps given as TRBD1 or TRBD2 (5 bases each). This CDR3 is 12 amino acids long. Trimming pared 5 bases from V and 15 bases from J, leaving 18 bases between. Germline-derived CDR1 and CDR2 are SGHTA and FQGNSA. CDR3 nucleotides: TGTGCCAGCAGCCTTACCGGGACCCCCGGTTATTTT. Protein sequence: CASSLTGTPGYF.

CDR3 region: CASSYSGANVLTF. Written as DNA, the CDR3 is TGTGCCAGCAGTTACTCTGGGGCCAACGTCCTGACTTTC. This chain connects TRBV12-3 or TRBV12-4 to TRBJ2-6; D is unclear. V gave up 4 bases and J gave up 0 bases, with 1 base separating them. The CDR3 is made up of 13 amino acids.

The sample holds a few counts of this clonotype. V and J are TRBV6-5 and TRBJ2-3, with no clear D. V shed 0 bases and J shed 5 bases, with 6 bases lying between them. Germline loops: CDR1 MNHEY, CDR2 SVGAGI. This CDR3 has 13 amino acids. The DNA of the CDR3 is TGTGCCAGCAGTTACTCGTTGAGAGATACGCAGTATTTT. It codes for CASSYSLRDTQYF.

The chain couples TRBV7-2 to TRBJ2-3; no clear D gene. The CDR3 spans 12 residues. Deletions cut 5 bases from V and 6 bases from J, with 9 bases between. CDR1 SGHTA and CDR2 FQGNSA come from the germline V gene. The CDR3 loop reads CASSLVPDTQYF. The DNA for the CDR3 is TGTGCCAGCAGCCTCGTACCCGATACGCAGTATTTT.

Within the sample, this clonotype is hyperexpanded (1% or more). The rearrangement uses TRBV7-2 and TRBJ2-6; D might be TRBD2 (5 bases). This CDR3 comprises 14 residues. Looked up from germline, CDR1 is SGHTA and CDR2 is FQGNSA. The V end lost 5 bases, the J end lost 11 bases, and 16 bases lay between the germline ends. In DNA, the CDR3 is TGTGCCAGCAGCGTAGGACTGTCCCCCCACGTCCTGACTTTC. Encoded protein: CASSVGLSPHVLTF.

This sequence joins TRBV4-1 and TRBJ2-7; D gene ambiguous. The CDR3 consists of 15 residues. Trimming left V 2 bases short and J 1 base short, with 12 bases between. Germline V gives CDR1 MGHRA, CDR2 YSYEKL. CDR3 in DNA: TGCGCCAGCAGCCAACCGGGCCAAAGATCCTACGAGCAGTACTTC. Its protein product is CASSQPGQRSYEQYF.

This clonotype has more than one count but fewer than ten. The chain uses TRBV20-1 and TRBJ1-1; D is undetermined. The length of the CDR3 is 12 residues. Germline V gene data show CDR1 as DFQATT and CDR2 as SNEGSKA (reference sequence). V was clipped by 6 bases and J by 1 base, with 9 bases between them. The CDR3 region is CSANTANTEAFF. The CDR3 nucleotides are TGCAGTGCAAATACAGCGAACACTGAAGCTTTCTTT.

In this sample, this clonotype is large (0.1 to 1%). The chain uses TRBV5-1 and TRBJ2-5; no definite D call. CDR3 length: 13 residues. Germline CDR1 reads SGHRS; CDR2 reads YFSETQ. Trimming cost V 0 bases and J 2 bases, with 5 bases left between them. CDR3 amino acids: CASSLGGQETQYF. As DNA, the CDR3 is TGCGCCAGCAGCTTGGGGGGTCAAGAGACCCAGTACTTC.